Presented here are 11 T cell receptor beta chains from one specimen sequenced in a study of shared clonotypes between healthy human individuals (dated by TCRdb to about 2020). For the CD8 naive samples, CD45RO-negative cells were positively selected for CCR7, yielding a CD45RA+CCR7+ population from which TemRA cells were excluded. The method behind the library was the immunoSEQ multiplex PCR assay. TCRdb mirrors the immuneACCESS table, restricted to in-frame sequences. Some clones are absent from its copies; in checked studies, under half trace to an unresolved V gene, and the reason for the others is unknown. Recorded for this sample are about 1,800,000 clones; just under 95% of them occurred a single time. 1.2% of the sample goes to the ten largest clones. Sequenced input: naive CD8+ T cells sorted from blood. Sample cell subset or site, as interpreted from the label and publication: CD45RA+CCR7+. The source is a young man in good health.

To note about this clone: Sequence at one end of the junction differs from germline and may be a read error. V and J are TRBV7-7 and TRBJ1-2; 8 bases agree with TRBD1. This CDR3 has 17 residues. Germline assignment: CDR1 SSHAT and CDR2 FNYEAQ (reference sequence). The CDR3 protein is CASSLPVAGGKDYGYTF. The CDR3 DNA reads TGTGCTAGCAGCTTACCAGTTGCAGGGGGCAAAGACTATGGCTACACCTTC.

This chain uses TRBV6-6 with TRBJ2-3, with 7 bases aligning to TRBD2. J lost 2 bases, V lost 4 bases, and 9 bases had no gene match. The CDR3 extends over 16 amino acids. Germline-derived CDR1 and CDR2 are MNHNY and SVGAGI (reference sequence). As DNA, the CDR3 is TGTGCCAGCAGTTCCCTCACGGGGGGTAACACAGATACGCAGTATTTT. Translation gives CASSSLTGGNTDTQYF.

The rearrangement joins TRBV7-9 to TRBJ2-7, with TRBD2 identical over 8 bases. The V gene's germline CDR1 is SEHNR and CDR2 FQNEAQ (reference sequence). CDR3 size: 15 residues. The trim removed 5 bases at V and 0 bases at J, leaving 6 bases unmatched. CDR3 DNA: TGTGCCAGCAGCATACCGACTAGCGCCTCCTACGAGCAGTACTTC. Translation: CASSIPTSASYEQYF.

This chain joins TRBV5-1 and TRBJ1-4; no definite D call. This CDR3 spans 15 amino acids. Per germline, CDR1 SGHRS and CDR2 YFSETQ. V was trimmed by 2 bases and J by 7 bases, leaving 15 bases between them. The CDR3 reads CASSFEGGVGEKLFF. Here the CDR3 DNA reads TGCGCCAGCAGCTTTGAGGGCGGGGTCGGTGAAAAACTGTTTTTT. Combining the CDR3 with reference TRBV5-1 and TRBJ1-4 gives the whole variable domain KAGVTQTPRYLIKTRGQQVTLSCSPISGHRSVSWYQQTPGQGLQFLFEYFSETQRNKGNFPGRFSGRQFSNSRSEMNVSTLELGDSALYLCASSFEGGVGEKLFFGSGTQLSVL.

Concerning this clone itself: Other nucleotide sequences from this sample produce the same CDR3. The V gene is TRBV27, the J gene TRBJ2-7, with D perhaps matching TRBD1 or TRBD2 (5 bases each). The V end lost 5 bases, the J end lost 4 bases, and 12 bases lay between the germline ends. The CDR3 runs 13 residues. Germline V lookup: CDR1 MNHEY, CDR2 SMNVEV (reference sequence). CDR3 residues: CASSLGTSYEQYF. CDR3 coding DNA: TGTGCCAGCAGTCTCGGGACCTCATACGAGCAGTACTTC.

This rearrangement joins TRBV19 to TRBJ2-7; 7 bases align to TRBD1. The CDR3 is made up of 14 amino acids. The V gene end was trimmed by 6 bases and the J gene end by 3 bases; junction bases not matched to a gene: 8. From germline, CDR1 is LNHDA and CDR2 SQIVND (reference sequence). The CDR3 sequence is CASSRTGEFYEQYF. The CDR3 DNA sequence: TGTGCCAGTAGCAGGACAGGCGAGTTCTACGAGCAGTACTTC.

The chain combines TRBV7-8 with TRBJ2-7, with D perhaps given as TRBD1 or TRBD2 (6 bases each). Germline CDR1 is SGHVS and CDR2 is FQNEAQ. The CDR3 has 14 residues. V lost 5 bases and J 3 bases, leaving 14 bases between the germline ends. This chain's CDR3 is CASSPGGGGYEQYF. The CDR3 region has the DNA TGTGCCAGCAGCCCAGGTGGAGGGGGCTACGAGCAGTACTTC.

Here the CDR3 DNA reads TGTGCCAGCAGCCTAACGTCGGGAGATACGCAGTATTTT. Protein product: CASSLTSGDTQYF. The chain has TRBV7-9 and TRBJ2-3, with D hard to call. V lost 5 bases, J lost 5 bases, and 11 bases lay in between. Germline V gene lookup returns CDR1 SEHNR and CDR2 FQNEAQ (reference sequence). The CDR3 is made up of 13 amino acids.

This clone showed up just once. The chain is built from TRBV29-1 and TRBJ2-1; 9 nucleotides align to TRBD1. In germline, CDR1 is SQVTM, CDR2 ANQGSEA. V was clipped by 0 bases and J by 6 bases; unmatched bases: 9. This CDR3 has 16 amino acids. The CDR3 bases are TGCAGCGTTGAAGATGTGCGGGACAGGGCAGGCAATGAGCAGTTCTTC. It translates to CSVEDVRDRAGNEQFF.

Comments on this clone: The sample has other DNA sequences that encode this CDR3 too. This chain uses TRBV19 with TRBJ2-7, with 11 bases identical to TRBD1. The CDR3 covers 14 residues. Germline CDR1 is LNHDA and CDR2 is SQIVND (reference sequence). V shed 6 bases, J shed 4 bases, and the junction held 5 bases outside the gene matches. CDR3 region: CASSYGQGAYEQYF. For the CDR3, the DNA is TGTGCCAGTAGCTACGGACAGGGGGCGTACGAGCAGTACTTC.

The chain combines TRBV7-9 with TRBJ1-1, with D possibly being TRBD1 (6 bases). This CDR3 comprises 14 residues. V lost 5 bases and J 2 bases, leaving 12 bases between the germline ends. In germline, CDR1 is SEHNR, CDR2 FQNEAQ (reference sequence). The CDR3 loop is CASSPTQGNTEAFF. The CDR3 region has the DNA TGTGCCAGCAGCCCTACACAGGGCAACACTGAAGCTTTCTTT.